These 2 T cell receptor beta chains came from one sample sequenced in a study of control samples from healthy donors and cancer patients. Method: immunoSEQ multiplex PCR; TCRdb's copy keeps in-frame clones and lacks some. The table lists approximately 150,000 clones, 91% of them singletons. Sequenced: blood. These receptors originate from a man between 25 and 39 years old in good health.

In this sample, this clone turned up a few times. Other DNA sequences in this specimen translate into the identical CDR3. Written as DNA, the CDR3 is TGTGCCAGCAGCGTGGGACAGGGCCCGAACTATGGCTACACCTTC. It yields the protein CASSVGQGPNYGYTF. This chain joins TRBV9 and TRBJ1-2; the match to TRBD1 covers 9 bases. The germline V gene encodes CDR1 SGDLS and CDR2 YYNGEE. Trimming took 2 bases from V and 2 from J; bases not matched to a gene: 4. The CDR3 is made up of 15 amino acids.

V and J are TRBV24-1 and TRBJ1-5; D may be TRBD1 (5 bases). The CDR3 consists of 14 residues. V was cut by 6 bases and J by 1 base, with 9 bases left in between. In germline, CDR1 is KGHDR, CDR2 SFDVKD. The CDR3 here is CATSRRDSNQPQHF. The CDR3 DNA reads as TGTGCCACCAGTAGGCGGGACAGCAATCAGCCCCAGCATTTT.